The clone carrying this T cell receptor (beta chain) was recorded at least ten times. The antigen is undetermined. This sample was taken from a study of regulatory T cells in long-lasting Graves disease. Study as a whole: Persistence in Graves' disease required over 5 years of antithyroid drugs plus positive TSH receptor antibodies. Overall study results and limits: Under persistent disease, TRBV28, TRBJ1-2 and TRBJ2-5 were used preferentially.

Library construction for TCR beta used iRepertoire HTBI primers and Arm-PCR of CDR3 regions. In the authors' methods: From all samples, identification returned some 15 TRBJ and roughly 65 TRBV segments. TCRdb independently ran MiXCR on the multiplex PCR reads; one entry per CDR3 protein. Clone size and V and J calls follow TCRdb, not the original study. The sample shows around 340,000 distinct CDR3 sequences, around 19% of them seen only once. Specified time point: persistent/refractory GD, antithyroid drugs over 5 years with positive TRAb. Isolated PBMC RNA provided the starting material for the TCR library. Trimming left V 0 bases short and J 7 bases short, with 15 bases between. Germline-derived CDR1 and CDR2 are SEHNR and FQNEAQ (reference sequence). The CDR3 has 16 residues.

The specimen was peripheral blood mononuclear cells (PBMCs), collected when the disease was refractory, from a patient treated with antithyroid drugs. The chain has TRBV7-9 and TRBJ1-4, with D hard to call. This TCR was recovered from a female donor with Graves disease. CDR3 sequence reads: CASSLAGADTLEKLFF. CDR3 bases: TGTGCCAGCAGCTTAGCGGGTGCAGACACCCTTGAAAAACTGTTTTTT.